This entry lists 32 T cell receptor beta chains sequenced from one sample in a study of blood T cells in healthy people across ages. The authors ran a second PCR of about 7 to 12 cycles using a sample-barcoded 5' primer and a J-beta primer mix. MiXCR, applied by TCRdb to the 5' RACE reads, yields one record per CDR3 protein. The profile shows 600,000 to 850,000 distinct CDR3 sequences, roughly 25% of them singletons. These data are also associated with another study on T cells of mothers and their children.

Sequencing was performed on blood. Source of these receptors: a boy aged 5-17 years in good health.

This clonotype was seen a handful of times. The CDR3 region has the DNA TGTGCCAGCAGACCGGGAACAGGATACGAGCAGTACTTC. This sequence encodes CASRPGTGYEQYF. The rearrangement links TRBV12-3 or TRBV12-4 to TRBJ2-7; tentatively, D is TRBD1 or TRBD2 (5 bases each). Trimming shortened V by 6 bases and J by 4 bases, and 13 bases separated the two germline ends. The CDR3 has 13 amino acids.

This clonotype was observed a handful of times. CDR3 coding DNA: TGTGCCAGCAGCCGTGGGCGGCCAGGTCCGACGGTAGAAGCTTTCTTT. Translating gives CASSRGRPGPTVEAFF. The chain is built from TRBV7-2 and TRBJ1-1; the D is unclear. CDR1 is SGHTA, CDR2 FQGNSA, per germline. The CDR3 is 16 amino acids. V lost 5 bases and J lost 8, with 24 bases in between. Full variable domain (remainder filled in from reference TRBV7-2 and TRBJ1-1): GAGVSQSPSNKVTEKGKDVELRCDPISGHTALYWYRQSLGQGLEFLIYFQGNSAPDKSGLPSDRFSAERTGGSVSTLTIQRTQQEDSAVYLCASSRGRPGPTVEAFFGQGTRLTVV.

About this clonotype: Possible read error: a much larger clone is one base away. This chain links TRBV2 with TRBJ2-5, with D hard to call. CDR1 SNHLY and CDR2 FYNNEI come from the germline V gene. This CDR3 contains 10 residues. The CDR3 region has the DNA TGTGTCAGCAGACAAGAGACCCAGTACTTC. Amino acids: CVSRQETQYF.

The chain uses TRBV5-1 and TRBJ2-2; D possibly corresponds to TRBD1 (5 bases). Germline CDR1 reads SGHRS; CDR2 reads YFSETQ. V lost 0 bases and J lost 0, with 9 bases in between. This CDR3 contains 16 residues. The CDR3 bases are TGCGCCAGCAGCTTGGTTGGGGCCGCGAACACCGGGGAGCTGTTTTTT. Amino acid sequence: CASSLVGAANTGELFF.

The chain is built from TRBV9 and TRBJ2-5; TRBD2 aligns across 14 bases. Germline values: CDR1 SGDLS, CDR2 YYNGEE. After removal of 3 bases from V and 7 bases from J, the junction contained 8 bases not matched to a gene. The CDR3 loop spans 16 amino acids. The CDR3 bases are TGTGCCAGCAGCGCCGCGCCCGGGACTAGCGGGGGGACCCAGTACTTC. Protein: CASSAAPGTSGGTQYF.

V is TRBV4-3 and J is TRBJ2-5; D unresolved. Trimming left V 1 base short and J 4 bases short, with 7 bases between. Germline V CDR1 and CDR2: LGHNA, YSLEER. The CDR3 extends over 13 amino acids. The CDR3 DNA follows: TGCGCCAGCAGCCAAGTTCTGGGAGAGACCCAGTACTTC. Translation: CASSQVLGETQYF.

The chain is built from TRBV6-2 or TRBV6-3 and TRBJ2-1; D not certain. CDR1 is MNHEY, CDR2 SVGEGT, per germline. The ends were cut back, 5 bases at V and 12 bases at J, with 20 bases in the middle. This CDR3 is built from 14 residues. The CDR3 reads CASSLPLSYRAQFF. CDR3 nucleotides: TGTGCCAGCAGTCTCCCCTTGTCTTACCGCGCGCAGTTCTTC.

CDR3 amino acids: CASSSPSSGTTPYNEQFF. The CDR3 nucleotides read TGTGCCAGCAGTTCTCCATCTAGCGGAACAACCCCCTACAATGAGCAGTTCTTC. The chain combines TRBV6-5 with TRBJ2-1, with 7 nucleotides matching TRBD2. Trimming at V came to 4 bases and at J to 2 bases, leaving 14 bases not matched to a gene. Per germline, CDR1 MNHEY and CDR2 SVGAGI. CDR3 length: 18 amino acids.

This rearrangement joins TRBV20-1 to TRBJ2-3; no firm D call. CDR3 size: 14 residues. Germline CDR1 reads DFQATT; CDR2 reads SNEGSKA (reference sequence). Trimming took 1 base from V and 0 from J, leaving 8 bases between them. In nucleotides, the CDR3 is TGCAGTGCTAGAGCTGGCAGGAGCACAGATACGCAGTATTTT. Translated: CSARAGRSTDTQYF.

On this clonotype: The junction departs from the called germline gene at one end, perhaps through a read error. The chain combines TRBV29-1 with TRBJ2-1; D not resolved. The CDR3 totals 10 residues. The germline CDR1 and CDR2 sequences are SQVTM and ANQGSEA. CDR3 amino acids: CSVALNGQFF. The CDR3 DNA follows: TGCAGCGTTGCGCTAAATGGGCAGTTCTTC.

The CDR3, as DNA: TGTGCCAGCGAAAATGACCCGGGACAGGGCATGAACACTGAAGCTTTCTTT. It translates to CASENDPGQGMNTEAFF. The chain is built from TRBV7-9 and TRBJ1-1, with 9 bases that match TRBD1. Looked up from germline, CDR1 is SEHNR and CDR2 is FQNEAQ (reference sequence). Trimming cost V 8 bases and J 0 bases; bases outside gene matches: 13. The CDR3 spans 17 residues.

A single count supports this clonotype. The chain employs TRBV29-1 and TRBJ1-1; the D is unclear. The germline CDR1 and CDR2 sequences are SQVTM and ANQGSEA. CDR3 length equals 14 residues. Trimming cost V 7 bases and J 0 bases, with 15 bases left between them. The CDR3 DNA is TGCAGCGCTAGGCTGATGGGGATGAACACTGAAGCTTTCTTT. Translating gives CSARLMGMNTEAFF. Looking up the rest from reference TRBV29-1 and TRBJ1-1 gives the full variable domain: SAVISQKPSRDICQRGTSLTIQCQVDSQVTMMFWYRQQPGQSLTLIATANQGSEATYESGFVIDKFPISRPNLTFSTLTVSNMSPEDSSIYLCSARLMGMNTEAFFGQGTRLTVV.

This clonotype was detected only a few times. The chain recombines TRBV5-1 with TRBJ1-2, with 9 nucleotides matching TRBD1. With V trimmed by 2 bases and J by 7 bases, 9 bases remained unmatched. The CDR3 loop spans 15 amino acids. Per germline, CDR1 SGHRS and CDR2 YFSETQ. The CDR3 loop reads CASSFTGGSSPGYTF. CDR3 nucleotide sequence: TGCGCCAGCAGCTTCACAGGGGGCTCTAGCCCTGGCTACACCTTC.

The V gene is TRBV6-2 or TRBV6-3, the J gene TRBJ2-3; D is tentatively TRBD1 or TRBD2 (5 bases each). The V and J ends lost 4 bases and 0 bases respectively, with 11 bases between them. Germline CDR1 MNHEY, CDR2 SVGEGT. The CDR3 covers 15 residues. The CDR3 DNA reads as TGTGCCAGCAGTTCGTCGGGGCTCAGCACAGATACGCAGTATTTT. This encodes CASSSSGLSTDTQYF.

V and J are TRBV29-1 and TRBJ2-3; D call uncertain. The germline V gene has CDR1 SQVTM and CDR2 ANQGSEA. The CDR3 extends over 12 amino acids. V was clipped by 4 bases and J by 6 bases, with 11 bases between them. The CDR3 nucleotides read TGCAGCGTTGGATTACGGCCCGATACGCAGTATTTT. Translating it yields CSVGLRPDTQYF.

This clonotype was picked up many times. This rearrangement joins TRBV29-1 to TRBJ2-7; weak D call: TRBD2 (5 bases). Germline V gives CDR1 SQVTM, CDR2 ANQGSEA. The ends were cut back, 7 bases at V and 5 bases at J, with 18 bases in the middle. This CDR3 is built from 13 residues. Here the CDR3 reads CSAEGLASDEQYF. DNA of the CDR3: TGCAGCGCAGAGGGTCTAGCCTCGGACGAGCAGTACTTC.

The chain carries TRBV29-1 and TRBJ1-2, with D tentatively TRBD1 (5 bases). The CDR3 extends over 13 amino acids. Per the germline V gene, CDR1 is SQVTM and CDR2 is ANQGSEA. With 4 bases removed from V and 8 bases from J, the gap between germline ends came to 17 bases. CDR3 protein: CSVAEGYAGGYTF. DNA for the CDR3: TGCAGCGTTGCAGAAGGATATGCAGGGGGCTACACCTTC.

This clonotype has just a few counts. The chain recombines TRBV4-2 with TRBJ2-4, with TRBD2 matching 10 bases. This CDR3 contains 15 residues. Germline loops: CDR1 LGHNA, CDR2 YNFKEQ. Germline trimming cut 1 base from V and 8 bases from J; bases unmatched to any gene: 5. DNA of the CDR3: TGTGCCAGCAGCCAAGTAACTAGCGGGAATTACATTCAGTACTTC. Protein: CASSQVTSGNYIQYF.

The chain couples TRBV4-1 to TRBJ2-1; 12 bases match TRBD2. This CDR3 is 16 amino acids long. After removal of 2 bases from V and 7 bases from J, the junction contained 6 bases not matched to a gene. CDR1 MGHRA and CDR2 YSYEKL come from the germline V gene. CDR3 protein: CASSQPLAGGANEQFF. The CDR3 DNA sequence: TGCGCCAGCAGCCAACCACTAGCGGGAGGAGCTAATGAGCAGTTCTTC.

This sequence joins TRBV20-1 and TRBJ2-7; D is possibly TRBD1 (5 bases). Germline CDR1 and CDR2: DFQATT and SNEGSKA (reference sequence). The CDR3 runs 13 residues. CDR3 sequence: CRFTGAQSYEQYF. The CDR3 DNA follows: TGCAGGTTTACAGGAGCCCAGTCCTACGAGCAGTACTTC.

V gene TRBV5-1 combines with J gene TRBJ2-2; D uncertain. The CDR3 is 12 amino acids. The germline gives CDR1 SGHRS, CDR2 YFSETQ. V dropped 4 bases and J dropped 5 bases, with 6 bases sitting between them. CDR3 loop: CASSHTTGELFF. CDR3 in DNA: TGCGCCAGCAGCCATACTACCGGGGAGCTGTTTTTT.

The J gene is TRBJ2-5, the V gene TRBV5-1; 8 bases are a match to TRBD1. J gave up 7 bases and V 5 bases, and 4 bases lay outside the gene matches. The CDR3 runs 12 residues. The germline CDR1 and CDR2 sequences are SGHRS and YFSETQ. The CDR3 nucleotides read TGCGCCAGCAGGAGGACAGGGAGGACCCAGTACTTC. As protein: CASRRTGRTQYF. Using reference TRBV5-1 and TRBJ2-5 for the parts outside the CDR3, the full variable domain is KAGVTQTPRYLIKTRGQQVTLSCSPISGHRSVSWYQQTPGQGLQFLFEYFSETQRNKGNFPGRFSGRQFSNSRSEMNVSTLELGDSALYLCASRRTGRTQYFGPGTRLLVL.

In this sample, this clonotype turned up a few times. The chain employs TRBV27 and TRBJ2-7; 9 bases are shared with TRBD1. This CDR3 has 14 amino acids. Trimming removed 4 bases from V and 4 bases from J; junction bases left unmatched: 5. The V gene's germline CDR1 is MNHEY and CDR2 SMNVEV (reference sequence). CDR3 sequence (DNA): TGTGCCAGCAGTTACCGGACAGGGGCGTACGAGCAGTACTTC. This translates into CASSYRTGAYEQYF.

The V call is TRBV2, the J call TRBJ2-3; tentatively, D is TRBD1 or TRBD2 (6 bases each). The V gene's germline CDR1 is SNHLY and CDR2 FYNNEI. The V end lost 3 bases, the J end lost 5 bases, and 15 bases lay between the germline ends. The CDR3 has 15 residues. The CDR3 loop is CASSDSVGGEDTQYF. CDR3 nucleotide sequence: TGTGCCAGCAGTGATAGTGTGGGGGGCGAAGATACGCAGTATTTT.

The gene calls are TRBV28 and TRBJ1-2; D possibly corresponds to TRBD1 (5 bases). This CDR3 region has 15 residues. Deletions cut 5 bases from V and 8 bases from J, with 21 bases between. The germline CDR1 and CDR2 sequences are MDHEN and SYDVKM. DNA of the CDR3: TGTGCCAGCAGTCGCCCCCAAAACGCGAAGGGGGGCTACACCTTC. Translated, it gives CASSRPQNAKGGYTF.

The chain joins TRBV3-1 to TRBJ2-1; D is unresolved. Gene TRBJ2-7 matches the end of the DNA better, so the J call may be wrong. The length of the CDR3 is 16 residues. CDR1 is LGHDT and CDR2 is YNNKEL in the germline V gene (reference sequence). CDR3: CASSQDLGLRHYEQYF. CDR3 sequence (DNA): TGTGCCAGCAGCCAAGATTTAGGCCTGCGGCACTACGAGCAGTACTTC.

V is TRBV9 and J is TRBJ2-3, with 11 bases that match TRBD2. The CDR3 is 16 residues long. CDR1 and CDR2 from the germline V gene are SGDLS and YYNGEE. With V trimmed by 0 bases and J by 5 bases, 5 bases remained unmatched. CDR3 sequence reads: CASSVGGSGGVDTQYF. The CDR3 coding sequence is TGTGCCAGCAGCGTAGGAGGTAGCGGGGGGGTAGATACGCAGTATTTT.

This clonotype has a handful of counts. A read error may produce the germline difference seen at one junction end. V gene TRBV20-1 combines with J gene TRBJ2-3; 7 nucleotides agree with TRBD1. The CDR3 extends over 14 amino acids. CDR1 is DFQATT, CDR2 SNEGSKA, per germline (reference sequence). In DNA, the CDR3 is TGCAGTGCTCGAGACAGGGTGGCCACAGATACGCAGTATTTT. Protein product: CSARDRVATDTQYF.

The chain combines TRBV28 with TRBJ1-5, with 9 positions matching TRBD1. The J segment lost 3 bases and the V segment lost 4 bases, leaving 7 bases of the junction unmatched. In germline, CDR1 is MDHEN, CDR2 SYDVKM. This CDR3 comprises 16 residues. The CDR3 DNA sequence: TGTGCCAGCAGTTCCGAGGGGACAGGGAACAATCAGCCCCAGCATTTT. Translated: CASSSEGTGNNQPQHF.

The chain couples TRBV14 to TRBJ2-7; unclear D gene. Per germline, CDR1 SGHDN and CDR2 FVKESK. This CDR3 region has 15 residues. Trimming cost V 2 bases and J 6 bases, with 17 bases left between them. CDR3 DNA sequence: TGTGCCAGCAGCCAAAGAAGGCCCGACACGGGCGAGCAGTACTTC. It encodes CASSQRRPDTGEQYF.

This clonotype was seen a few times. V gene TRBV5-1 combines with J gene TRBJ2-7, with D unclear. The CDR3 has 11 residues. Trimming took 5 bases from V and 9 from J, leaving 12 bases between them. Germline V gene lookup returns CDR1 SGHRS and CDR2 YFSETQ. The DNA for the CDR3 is TGCGCCAGCAGGGATCAGGACCTGCAGTACTTC. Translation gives CASRDQDLQYF.

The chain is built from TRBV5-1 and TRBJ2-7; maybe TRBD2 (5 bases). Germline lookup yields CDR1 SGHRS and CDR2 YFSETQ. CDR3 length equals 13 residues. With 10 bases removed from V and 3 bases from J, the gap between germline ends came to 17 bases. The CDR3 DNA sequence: TGCGCCTCCCGAGATACGACTAACTACGAGCAGTACTTC. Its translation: CASRDTTNYEQYF.